A selection of T cell receptor beta chains follows, all from one sample in a study of blood T cell repertoires in COVID-19. Sequencing was performed with immunoSEQ multiplex PCR; in TCRdb, only in-frame clones are kept and a portion is missing. In the table there are about 200,000 clones, 89% of which are singletons. The sample consisted of peripheral blood. The receptors come from a man aged 60 to 75 who had recovered from COVID-19. CDR3s include the opening cysteine and the closing phenylalanine or tryptophan. The D gene is left open where the match is weak. Not all rows give a size; the values are once, few, many and, for expanded clones, a class.

clone_size	d_call	v_call	j_call	cdr3_aa	cdr3_nt
NA	NA	TRBV20-1	TRBJ1-3	CSAALGNTIYF	TGCAGTGCTGCCCTAGGAAACACCATATATTTT
NA	TRBD2	TRBV10-3	TRBJ2-7	CAISESQTSGSSYEQYF	TGTGCCATCAGTGAGTCGCAAACTAGCGGGAGCTCCTACGAGCAGTACTTC
NA	NA	TRBV2	TRBJ1-1	CASSETGDKETTEAFF	TGTGCCAGCAGTGAAACAGGAGACAAGGAGACCACTGAAGCTTTCTTT
NA	NA	TRBV18	TRBJ2-7	CASSLNQGTGYYEQYF	TGTGCCAGCTCACTTAATCAGGGGACCGGTTACTACGAGCAGTACTTC
NA	NA	TRBV5-1	TRBJ2-2	CASLAQGGVTGELFF	TGCGCCAGCCTGGCACAGGGGGGGGTGACCGGGGAGCTGTTTTTT
NA	NA	TRBV27	TRBJ1-2	CASREQGRALLGYTF	TGTGCCAGCAGGGAACAGGGACGGGCCCTACTCGGCTACACCTTC
NA	TRBD1	TRBV9	TRBJ2-7	CASSPGGQGTYEQYF	TGTGCCAGCAGCCCTGGGGGACAGGGAACCTACGAGCAGTACTTC
NA	TRBD2	TRBV5-1	TRBJ2-1	CASSSIAGSYNEQFF	TGCGCCAGCAGCTCAATAGCGGGATCCTACAATGAGCAGTTCTTC
NA	NA	TRBV4-2	TRBJ1-1	CASSQSGGAGGLNTEAFF	TGTGCCAGCAGCCAATCGGGGGGCGCAGGCGGACTGAACACTGAAGCTTTCTTT
once	TRBD1	TRBV7-2	TRBJ1-4	CASRQTGMNEKLFF	TGTGCCTCTAGACAGACAGGGATGAATGAAAAACTGTTTTTT
NA	TRBD1	TRBV19	TRBJ1-1	CASSGSRDRGVTEAFF	TGTGCCAGTAGTGGAAGCCGGGACAGGGGAGTCACTGAAGCTTTCTTT
NA	NA	TRBV20-1	TRBJ2-5	CSASEQGIGQETQYF	TGCAGTGCTAGTGAACAGGGAATCGGGCAAGAGACCCAGTACTTC
NA	NA	TRBV12-3/TRBV12-4	TRBJ1-1	CASSVTANTEAFF	TGTGCCAGCAGTGTTACAGCGAACACTGAAGCTTTCTTT
NA	TRBD1	TRBV19	TRBJ1-4	CASSSTGDGEKLFF	TGTGCCAGTAGTAGTACAGGGGATGGTGAAAAACTGTTTTTT
once	NA	TRBV12-3/TRBV12-4	TRBJ1-4	CASSLRSLVGLFF	TGTGCCAGCAGTTTGCGGAGCCTGGTGGGACTGTTTTTT
NA	NA	TRBV13	TRBJ1-2	CASSQIGGDSNYGYTF	TGTGCCAGCAGCCAAATTGGCGGGGACTCTAACTATGGCTACACCTTC
NA	NA	TRBV27	TRBJ2-7	CASSLRDSRSSYEQYF	TGTGCCAGCAGTTTACGCGACAGCCGTTCCTCCTACGAGCAGTACTTC
once	TRBD1	TRBV3-1/TRBV3-2	TRBJ1-1	CASSHLAGGTEAFF	TGTGCCAGCAGCCATCTGGCAGGGGGCACTGAAGCTTTCTTT
NA	TRBD1	TRBV5-1	TRBJ2-1	CASSRTGTGVGGRSYNEQFF	TGCGCCAGCAGCCGCACCGGGACAGGGGTCGGCGGGAGATCATACAATGAGCAGTTCTTC
NA	TRBD2	TRBV3-1/TRBV3-2	TRBJ2-3	CASSQEPSGRGTDTQYF	TGTGCCAGCAGCCAAGAACCTAGCGGGAGGGGGACAGATACGCAGTATTTT
NA	NA	TRBV7-4	TRBJ1-3	CASSLMYCRSSGNTIYF	TGTGCCAGCAGCTTAATGTACTGCCGGAGCTCTGGAAACACCATATATTTT
NA	TRBD1	TRBV7-9	TRBJ2-7	CASTKGQGGSYEQYF	TGTGCCAGCACCAAGGGACAGGGGGGGTCCTACGAGCAGTACTTC
NA	TRBD1	TRBV6-2/TRBV6-3	TRBJ2-3	CASSYSGAGGADTQYF	TGTGCCAGCAGTTACTCTGGGGCAGGGGGCGCAGATACGCAGTATTTT
once	TRBD2	TRBV5-1	TRBJ2-3	CASSSRTSGGTDTQYF	TGCGCCAGCAGCTCAAGGACTAGCGGTGGCACAGATACGCAGTATTTT
NA	TRBD2	TRBV15	TRBJ2-7	CATSRDPLAGGYEQYF	TGTGCCACCAGCAGAGATCCCCTAGCGGGGGGTTACGAGCAGTACTTC
NA	TRBD1	TRBV5-1	TRBJ2-3	CASSLEGQGVDTQYF	TGCGCCAGCAGCTTAGAGGGACAGGGCGTGGATACGCAGTATTTT
NA	TRBD1	TRBV5-8	TRBJ2-5	CASSQDRGRETQYF	TGTGCCAGCAGCCAAGACAGGGGGCGGGAGACCCAGTACTTC
NA	NA	TRBV6-6	TRBJ1-3	CATLSGNTIYF	TGTGCCACCCTCTCTGGAAACACCATATATTTT
NA	NA	TRBV6-5	TRBJ2-4	CATAPSGFENIQYF	TGTGCCACCGCGCCTTCAGGGTTCGAAAACATTCAGTACTTC
once	TRBD1	TRBV19	TRBJ2-1	CASVRDRGTYNEQFF	TGTGCCAGTGTCCGGGACAGGGGAACCTACAATGAGCAGTTCTTC
NA	TRBD2	TRBV7-9	TRBJ2-1	CASSPRLAVNYNEQFF	TGTGCCAGCAGCCCCCGACTAGCGGTGAACTACAATGAGCAGTTCTTC
NA	TRBD2	TRBV19	TRBJ2-1	CASKVTSGTYNEQFF	TGTGCCAGTAAGGTCACTAGCGGGACATACAATGAGCAGTTCTTC
NA	TRBD1	TRBV5-1	TRBJ1-1	CASSLAGTGNAEAFF	TGCGCCAGCAGCTTGGCCGGGACAGGGAATGCTGAAGCTTTCTTT
few	TRBD1	TRBV7-8	TRBJ2-7	CASSPPGQGYEQYF	TGTGCCAGCAGCCCTCCGGGACAGGGATACGAGCAGTACTTC
once	NA	TRBV12-3/TRBV12-4	TRBJ1-5	CATSTLGQPQHF	TGTGCTACCAGCACACTAGGGCAGCCCCAGCATTTT
NA	NA	TRBV6-4	TRBJ2-3	CASSRTSTDTQYF	TGTGCCAGCAGCAGGACTAGCACAGATACGCAGTATTTT
NA	NA	TRBV9	TRBJ1-1	CASSVDAGSFF	TGTGCCAGCAGCGTAGACGCGGGATCTTTCTTT
once	NA	TRBV19	TRBJ1-5	CASTESRTVNQPQHF	TGTGCCAGTACCGAAAGTCGGACAGTTAATCAGCCCCAGCATTTT
NA	TRBD1	TRBV19	TRBJ2-7	CASSIPGQGYEQYF	TGTGCCAGTAGTATTCCGGGACAGGGTTACGAGCAGTACTTC
NA	NA	TRBV14	TRBJ2-1	CASSQRQKDEQFF	TGTGCCAGCAGCCAGAGACAGAAGGATGAGCAGTTCTTC
NA	TRBD1	TRBV12-3/TRBV12-4	TRBJ2-5	CASRTGGGETQYF	TGTGCCAGCAGGACAGGGGGCGGGGAGACCCAGTACTTC
NA	TRBD2	TRBV7-2	TRBJ2-1	CASSLVAGGWNEQFF	TGTGCCAGCAGCTTAGTAGCGGGGGGCTGGAATGAGCAGTTCTTC
once	TRBD1	TRBV5-1	TRBJ2-2	CASSLLFTGVTGELFF	TGCGCCAGCAGCCTCCTTTTTACAGGGGTCACCGGGGAGCTGTTTTTT